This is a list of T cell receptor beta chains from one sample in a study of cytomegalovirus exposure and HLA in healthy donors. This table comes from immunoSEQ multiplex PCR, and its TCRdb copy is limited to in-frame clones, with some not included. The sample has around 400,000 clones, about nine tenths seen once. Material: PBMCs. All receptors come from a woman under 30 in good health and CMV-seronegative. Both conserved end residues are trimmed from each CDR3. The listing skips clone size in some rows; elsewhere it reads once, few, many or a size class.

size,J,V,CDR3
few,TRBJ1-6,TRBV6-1,ASHIQGRDNSPLH
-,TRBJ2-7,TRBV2,ASSERTGGFYEQY
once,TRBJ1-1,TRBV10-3,AISEWTGQGNTEAF
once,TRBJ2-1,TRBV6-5,ASSYVFPNNEQF
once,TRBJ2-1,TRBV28,ASGLAGLVEQF
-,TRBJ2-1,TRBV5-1,ASSAFSGGAEHEQF
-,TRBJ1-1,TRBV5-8,ANSRDIHTEAF
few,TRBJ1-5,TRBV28,ASGVNQPQH
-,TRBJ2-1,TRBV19,ALRDRSGEQF
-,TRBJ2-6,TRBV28,ASSLIQVPANVLT
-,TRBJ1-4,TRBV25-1,ASRGLGSYNEKLF
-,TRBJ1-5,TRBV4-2,ASSQDPRSGQPQH
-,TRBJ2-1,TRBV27,ASSLWAGVGNEQF
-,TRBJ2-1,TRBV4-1,ASSQDYRGQGIYNEQF
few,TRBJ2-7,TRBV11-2,ATIEGGFEQY
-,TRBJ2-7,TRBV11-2,ASSRDSGTYEQY
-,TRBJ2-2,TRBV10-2,ASSEPGTVLLGELF
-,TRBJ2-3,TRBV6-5,ASSYSRDRSTDTQY
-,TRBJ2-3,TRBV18,ASSPRQGGWTDTQY
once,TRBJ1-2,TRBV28,ASSLGFLAEGEGYT
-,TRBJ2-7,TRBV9,ASSGPAGGSPYEQY
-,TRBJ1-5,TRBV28,ASMVGGGNQPQH
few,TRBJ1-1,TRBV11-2,ASSWGQGDTEAF
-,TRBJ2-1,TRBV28,ASSPGHYNEQF
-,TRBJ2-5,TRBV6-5,ASSPDGAGQETQY
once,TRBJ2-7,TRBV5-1,ASSQKEAGGHRYEQY
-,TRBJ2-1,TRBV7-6,ASSYRIAGSGNEQF
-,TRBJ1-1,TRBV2,ASTLQGLNTEAF
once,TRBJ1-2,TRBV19,ASSFSSLTAAYGYT
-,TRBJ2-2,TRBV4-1,ASSQDPAGGTGELF
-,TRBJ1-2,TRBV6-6,ASNYRGYGYT
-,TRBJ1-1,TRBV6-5,ASSYGTDSEAF
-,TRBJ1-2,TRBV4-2,ASSQGILGQGSGYT
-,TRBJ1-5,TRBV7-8,ASSLGRGRSQPQH
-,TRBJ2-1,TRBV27,ASSFGPGGNEQF
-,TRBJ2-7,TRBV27,ASSLFPGGTAYEQY
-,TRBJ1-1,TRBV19,ASSDRGRFTEAF
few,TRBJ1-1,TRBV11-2,ASINEANTEAF
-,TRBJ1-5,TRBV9,ASSVGKSGQPQH
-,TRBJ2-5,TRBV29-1,SVAGWGQLRAETQY
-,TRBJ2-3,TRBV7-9,ASPTTGGPYTQY
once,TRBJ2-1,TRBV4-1,ASSQSMTGGHEQF
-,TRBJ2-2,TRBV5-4,ASSPGGTGELF
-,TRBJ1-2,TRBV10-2,ASMKQAVNYGYT
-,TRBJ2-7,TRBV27,ASSLRVFHEQY
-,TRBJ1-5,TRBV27,ASRRDRGLNQPQH
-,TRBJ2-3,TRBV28,ASSLGSRTSTDTQY
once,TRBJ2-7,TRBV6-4,ASSETSGSRMSEQY
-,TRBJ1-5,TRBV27,ASSLWAGVQPQH
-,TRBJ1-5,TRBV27,ASSSDRGYQPQH
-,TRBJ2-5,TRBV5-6,ASSSGTRRYTQETQY
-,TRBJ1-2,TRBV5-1,ASSPAQGADYT
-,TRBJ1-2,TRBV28,ASSLQTGGYT
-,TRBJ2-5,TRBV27,ASSPRTSGRETQY
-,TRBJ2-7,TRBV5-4,ASSLVNGRERNEQY
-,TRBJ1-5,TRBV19,ASRRDRNQPQH
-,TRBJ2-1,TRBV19,ASSIVSRTGANNEQF
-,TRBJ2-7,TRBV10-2,ASSPSGGRLLTYEQY